This T cell receptor beta chain emerged from a study of blood T cells in healthy people across ages. This clonotype has only a few counts. Next came a second PCR, run for roughly 6 to 11 cycles, which used a sample-barcoded 5' primer along with a J-beta primer mix. At least 2.5 million CDR3-containing paired-end reads were obtained per sample. TCRdb analysed the 5' RACE reads with MiXCR anew, one entry per CDR3 protein. The sample includes hundreds of thousands of distinct CDR3 sequences, 25% of them seen just once. V gave up 0 bases and J gave up 1 base, with 12 bases separating them. The germline CDR1 and CDR2 sequences are SQVTM and ANQGSEA. The CDR3 runs 15 residues. A minimum of 5 micrograms of total RNA was extracted per sample. This sample was also put to use in a study of T cells of mothers and their children.

The sample comprised blood. The rearrangement links TRBV29-1 to TRBJ1-2; D gene unclear. This TCR derives from a boy younger than 18 in good health. CDR3 nucleotide sequence: TGCAGCGTTGAAGATATCAGCGAGCTTAACTATGGCTACACCTTC. This gives the protein CSVEDISELNYGYTF. The whole variable domain, remainder taken from reference TRBV29-1 and TRBJ1-2, is SAVISQKPSRDICQRGTSLTIQCQVDSQVTMMFWYRQQPGQSLTLIATANQGSEATYESGFVIDKFPISRPNLTFSTLTVSNMSPEDSSIYLCSVEDISELNYGYTFGSGTRLTVV.